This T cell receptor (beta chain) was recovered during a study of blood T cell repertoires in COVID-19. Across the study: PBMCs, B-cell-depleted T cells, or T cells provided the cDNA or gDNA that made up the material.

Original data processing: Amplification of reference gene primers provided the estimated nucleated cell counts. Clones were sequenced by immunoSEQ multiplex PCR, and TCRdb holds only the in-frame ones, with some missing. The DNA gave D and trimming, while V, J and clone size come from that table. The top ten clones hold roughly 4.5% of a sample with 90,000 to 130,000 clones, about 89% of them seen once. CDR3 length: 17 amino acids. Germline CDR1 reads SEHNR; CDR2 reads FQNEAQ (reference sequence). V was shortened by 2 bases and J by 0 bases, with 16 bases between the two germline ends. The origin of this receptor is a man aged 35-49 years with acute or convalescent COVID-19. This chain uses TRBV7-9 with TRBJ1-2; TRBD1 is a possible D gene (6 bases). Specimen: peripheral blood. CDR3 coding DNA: TGTGCCAGCAGCTTACTAGGGACATTCGGGGCTAACTATGGCTACACCTTC. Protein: CASSLLGTFGANYGYTF.